The 4 T cell receptor beta chains listed next were all sequenced from one sample in a study of cytomegalovirus exposure and HLA in healthy donors. The PCR employed 60 Vbeta primers together with 13 Jbeta primers. Some clones are missing from TCRdb's copy, which holds only in-frame ones; the method was immunoSEQ multiplex PCR. The data show fewer than 150,000 clones, under 85% seen once. The sample consisted of PBMCs. The origin of the receptors is a human donor in good health.

The chain recombines TRBV2 with TRBJ2-6; weak D call: TRBD2 (6 bases). Germline values: CDR1 SNHLY, CDR2 FYNNEI. This CDR3 contains 13 residues. This chain's CDR3 is CAVTGVEANVLTF. CDR3 coding DNA: TGTGCTGTGACGGGAGTAGAAGCCAACGTCCTGACTTTC.

For this clone: Additional DNA sequences in this sample encode the identical CDR3. The chain couples TRBV11-3 to TRBJ1-1, with D unclear. Trimming stripped 4 bases from V and 1 base from J, with 13 bases between. CDR3 length: 15 amino acids. Germline V gene data show CDR1 as SGHNT and CDR2 as YENEEA. CDR3: CASSSLQYPNTEAFF. CDR3 coding DNA: TGTGCCAGCAGCTCGCTACAGTACCCGAACACTGAAGCTTTCTTT.

This clone showed up just a few times. The CDR3 loop is CASSGGEVGELFF. The CDR3 DNA sequence: TGTGCCAGCAGTGGAGGGGAGGTCGGGGAGCTGTTTTTT. The J gene is TRBJ2-2, the V gene TRBV11-3; perhaps TRBD2 as D (6 bases). Germline V gene data show CDR1 as SGHNT and CDR2 as YENEEA. CDR3 length equals 13 residues. Trimming took off 6 bases at V and 7 bases at J, with 12 bases between the two ends.

The V gene is TRBV5-5, the J gene TRBJ1-5; D remains unclear. The CDR3 consists of 13 residues. Germline V gene lookup returns CDR1 SGHKS and CDR2 YYEKEE (reference sequence). V lost 0 bases and J lost 7, with 8 bases in between. The CDR3 coding sequence is TGTGCCAGCAGCTTGGGGCAAATACAGCCCCAGCATTTT. Translated: CASSLGQIQPQHF.